These T cell receptor beta chains were read from a single sample in a study of T cell responses to AZD1222 COVID-19 vaccine. Some clones are missing from TCRdb's copy, which holds only in-frame ones; the method was immunoSEQ multiplex PCR. Counted here are thousands of clones, about 89% occurring once; the ten biggest clones make up roughly 5.2%. The source material was peripheral blood, sampled 28 days after the second AZD1222 dose. The origin of the receptors is an adult who received the AZD1222 COVID-19 vaccine. CDR3s include the opening cysteine and the closing phenylalanine or tryptophan. The size field is filled for only some rows; it gives once, few, many or a size class.

TRBJ2-5	TRBV28	-	CASRHPSVKETQYF
TRBJ2-1	TRBV6-2/TRBV6-3	-	CASSYSRFYNEQFF
TRBJ2-2	TRBV19	-	CASSLLAGAAGELFF
TRBJ2-1	TRBV6-5	-	CASSYTSTGTYNEQFF
TRBJ1-2	TRBV7-9	-	CASSLLYESYGYTF
TRBJ1-3	TRBV9	-	CASSDLAGNTIYF
TRBJ1-1	TRBV10-2	-	CASSESGRGRLGAFF
TRBJ1-3	TRBV4-1	-	CASSQEQAAGNTIYF
TRBJ1-5	TRBV19	-	CASSGDSNQPQHF
TRBJ1-1	TRBV18	-	CASSPRGFEAEAFF
TRBJ1-4	TRBV28	-	CASSIPGAGNEKLFF
TRBJ2-5	TRBV28	once	CASTPIGDETQYF
TRBJ2-7	TRBV28	-	CASRTGLEGYEQYF
TRBJ2-3	TRBV9	once	CASSVATGGAADTQYF
TRBJ1-5	TRBV28	-	CASSFSFRQPQHF
TRBJ2-1	TRBV4-3	-	CASSQGGTGNDNEQFF
TRBJ2-7	TRBV18	-	CASSRTGQSGEQYF
TRBJ2-2	TRBV19	-	CASSEALTGELFF
TRBJ1-5	TRBV7-2	few	CASSLVSNSNQPQHF
TRBJ1-4	TRBV5-4	-	CASSLGQGGGNEKLFF
TRBJ2-2	TRBV11-2	-	CAARGASGRTGELFF
TRBJ2-3	TRBV6-4	-	CASSAAGGGDTQYF
TRBJ2-5	TRBV12-3/TRBV12-4	-	CASILGTQETQYF
TRBJ1-2	TRBV28	-	CASSLRSYGYTF
TRBJ2-2	TRBV11-2	-	CASSLDQVTGELFF
TRBJ2-1	TRBV5-1	once	CASSPGLAEADEQFF
TRBJ1-5	TRBV19	once	CASSMTGGGNQPQHF
TRBJ2-3	TRBV7-9	few	CASSTGDGSTDTQYF
TRBJ2-7	TRBV6-2/TRBV6-3	-	CASSRRGGGGAHEQYF
TRBJ2-3	TRBV2	-	CASSEARAAMNTDTQYF
TRBJ2-7	TRBV7-2	-	CASSSNPGLTYEQYF
TRBJ2-1	TRBV6-6	-	CASSSPSLSAPNEQFF
TRBJ2-7	TRBV28	-	CASTPGGTEGNEQYF
TRBJ1-1	TRBV7-9	-	CASSLLSNTEAFF
TRBJ2-5	TRBV25-1	-	CASSETGTSGRKTQYF
TRBJ1-2	TRBV7-8	-	CASSLAMDRKGYTF
TRBJ1-6	TRBV3-1/TRBV3-2	few	CASSHAVSSYNSPLHF
TRBJ2-2	TRBV3-1/TRBV3-2	-	CASSRTNTGELFF
TRBJ1-1	TRBV6-1	once	CASSESTGNTEAFF
TRBJ2-5	TRBV29-1	-	CSVALRESQETQYF
TRBJ2-2	TRBV3-1/TRBV3-2	-	CASSLLHTGELFF
TRBJ2-3	TRBV7-9	once	CASSADHRGLGRDTQYF
TRBJ1-2	TRBV30	-	CAWSAGTGNYGYTF
TRBJ2-3	TRBV30	-	CAYTLAGRGQYF
TRBJ2-7	TRBV6-2/TRBV6-3	-	CASSYSISPYEQYF
TRBJ2-3	TRBV6-2/TRBV6-3	-	CASSYPSQGTDTQYF